This T cell receptor (beta chain) derives from a study of Graves' ophthalmopathy and Graves' hyperthyroidism. The CDR3 is 17 residues long. The ends were cut back, 6 bases at V and 1 base at J, with 22 bases in the middle. RNA transcripts were the template, and TCR beta CDR3 regions were amplified from them. Second-round multiplex PCR came after first-round RT-PCR with HTBI primers. TCRdb re-called the multiplex PCR reads with MiXCR, one entry per CDR3 protein. The sample includes just over 400,000 distinct CDR3 sequences, about 21% of them seen just once. This clonotype was seen at least ten times. This chain uses TRBV12-3 or TRBV12-4 with TRBJ2-7; maybe TRBD1 (6 bases). Specimen: peripheral blood. This receptor was obtained from a woman aged 18 to 35 with stable Graves' hyperthyroidism. CDR3 DNA: TGTGCCAGCAGAAGGGGGTCGGGGCGAGAAAGGTCCTACGAGCAGTACTTC. Amino acid sequence: CASRRGSGRERSYEQYF.